These T cell receptor beta chains were read from a single sample in a study of T cell repertoires in cytomegalovirus infection. TCRdb reprocessed the reads via MiXCR and lists one record per CDR3 protein. The data show 400,000 to 550,000 distinct CDR3 sequences, around 10% seen once. Source material: PBMCs. All receptors derive from a human donor in good health (CMV status not recorded). Some clones in this sample may be carry-over from other donors' samples. The conserved cysteine and the conserved F or W are not part of the CDR3 here. Each record gives: J gene, V gene, D gene, CDR3 protein. A D gene is named only where the DNA matches it firmly.

TRBJ2-5 TRBV11-2 TRBD2 ASSFISRISGSETQY
TRBJ1-5 TRBV7-8 - ASSPWDTSNQPQH
TRBJ2-7 TRBV19 - ASSIFLQDEQY
TRBJ1-1 TRBV12-5 TRBD1 ASGLSGTGGTEAF
TRBJ1-6 TRBV7-2 TRBD1 ASSPRTGHSPLH
TRBJ1-4 TRBV5-1 TRBD1 ASSLQGNQLEKLF
TRBJ2-3 TRBV7-3 TRBD2 ASSLMAGGDTQY
TRBJ1-2 TRBV28 - ASSLRPGQRQSYGYT
TRBJ2-1 TRBV7-9 - ASSLGASKYNEQF
TRBJ1-2 TRBV18 - ASSPQTVNYGYT
TRBJ1-5 TRBV7-2 - ASSLDRSGQPQH
TRBJ1-5 TRBV15 - ATSRDVGQRQPQH
TRBJ2-7 TRBV7-8 - ASSSRGTRSYEQY
TRBJ2-1 TRBV29-1 - SVEDWTTGNEQF
TRBJ1-1 TRBV5-1 - ASSLYEVTEAF
TRBJ2-7 TRBV7-9 - ASSLGDGSWY
TRBJ2-1 TRBV9 - ASSVGASANNEQF
TRBJ2-1 TRBV13 - ASSFTWEGARGNEQF
TRBJ2-3 TRBV7-9 - ASSPLDTGFTDTQY
TRBJ2-3 TRBV5-1 TRBD1 ASSRFGTGDNRDTQY
TRBJ2-3 TRBV18 - ASSPSAGVTDTQY